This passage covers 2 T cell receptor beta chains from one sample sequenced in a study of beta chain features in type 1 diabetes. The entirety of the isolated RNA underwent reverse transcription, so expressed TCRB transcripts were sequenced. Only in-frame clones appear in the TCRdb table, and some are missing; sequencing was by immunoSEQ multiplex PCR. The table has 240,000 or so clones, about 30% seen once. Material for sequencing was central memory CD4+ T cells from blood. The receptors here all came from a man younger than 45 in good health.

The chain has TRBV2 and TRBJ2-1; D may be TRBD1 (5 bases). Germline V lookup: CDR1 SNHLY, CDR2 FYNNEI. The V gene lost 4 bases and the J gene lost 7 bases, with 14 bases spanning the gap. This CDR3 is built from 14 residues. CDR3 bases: TGTGCCAGCAGTGGAGCAGGACATAAGAATGAGCAGTTCTTC. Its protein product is CASSGAGHKNEQFF.

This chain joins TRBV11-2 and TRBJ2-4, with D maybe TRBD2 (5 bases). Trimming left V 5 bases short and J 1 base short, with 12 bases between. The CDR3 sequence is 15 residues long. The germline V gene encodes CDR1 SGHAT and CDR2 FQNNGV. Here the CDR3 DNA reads TGTGCCAGCAGCCCTACTTCGGGGGCCAAAAACATTCAGTACTTC. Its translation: CASSPTSGAKNIQYF.